The rows below give T cell receptor beta chains drawn from one sample of a study of blood T cell repertoires in COVID-19. The repertoire was sequenced with immunoSEQ multiplex PCR; TCRdb's copy has only in-frame clones and lacks some. Of roughly 200,000 clones in the sample, roughly 89% are singletons; the top ten hold almost 4%. The specimen sequenced was PBMCs or T cells enriched from blood (not recorded which). These receptors all come from a woman aged 25 to 39 with acute COVID-19. Each CDR3 is given with its conserved first and last residue. A D gene is named only where the DNA matches it firmly. Clone size is shown for a subset of rows, as once, few, many or a class of expanded clone.

J gene: TRBJ2-1; clone size: .; V gene: TRBV19; D gene: TRBD1; CDR3 protein: CASSRQGAFEQFF; CDR3 DNA: TGTGCCAGTAGCAGACAGGGGGCTTTTGAGCAGTTCTTC
J gene: TRBJ1-6; clone size: .; V gene: TRBV5-4; D gene: .; CDR3 protein: CASSRGRGLGNSPLHF; CDR3 DNA: TGTGCCAGCAGCCGGGGGCGGGGGCTTGGAAATTCACCCCTCCACTTT
J gene: TRBJ1-2; clone size: .; V gene: TRBV5-1; D gene: TRBD1; CDR3 protein: CASSSRQGNNYGYTF; CDR3 DNA: TGCGCCAGCAGCTCAAGACAGGGAAATAACTATGGCTACACCTTC
J gene: TRBJ2-1; clone size: .; V gene: TRBV27; D gene: TRBD2; CDR3 protein: CASSIARGTSGGSYNEQFF; CDR3 DNA: TGTGCCAGCAGTATCGCCCGGGGGACTAGCGGGGGGTCGTACAATGAGCAGTTCTTC
J gene: TRBJ1-5; clone size: .; V gene: TRBV6-1; D gene: .; CDR3 protein: CASQAGTDQPQHF; CDR3 DNA: TGTGCCTCCCAAGCGGGCACTGATCAGCCCCAGCATTTT
J gene: TRBJ1-1; clone size: .; V gene: TRBV27; D gene: .; CDR3 protein: CASSLRVSGTEAFF; CDR3 DNA: TGTGCCAGCAGTTTACGGGTGAGCGGCACTGAAGCTTTCTTT
J gene: TRBJ1-5; clone size: .; V gene: TRBV6-1; D gene: .; CDR3 protein: CASSESNTGHQPQHF; CDR3 DNA: TGTGCCAGCAGTGAATCGAATACAGGTCATCAGCCCCAGCATTTT
J gene: TRBJ2-1; clone size: .; V gene: TRBV4-1; D gene: .; CDR3 protein: CASSQEPRENNEQFF; CDR3 DNA: TGCGCCAGCAGCCAAGAGCCCCGGGAGAACAATGAGCAGTTCTTC
J gene: TRBJ1-2; clone size: .; V gene: TRBV5-1; D gene: .; CDR3 protein: CASSRLATDRHGYTF; CDR3 DNA: TGCGCCAGCAGCCGCCTAGCGACAGACCGCCATGGCTACACCTTC
J gene: TRBJ2-7; clone size: .; V gene: TRBV2; D gene: TRBD1; CDR3 protein: CASSSDRANYEQYF; CDR3 DNA: TGTGCCAGCAGTTCGGACAGGGCTAACTACGAGCAGTACTTC
J gene: TRBJ2-1; clone size: .; V gene: TRBV6-5; D gene: .; CDR3 protein: CASSPGVWNEQFF; CDR3 DNA: TGTGCCAGCAGCCCCGGGGTCTGGAATGAGCAGTTCTTC
J gene: TRBJ1-2; clone size: .; V gene: TRBV6-5; D gene: TRBD1; CDR3 protein: CASSYGQGFGYTF; CDR3 DNA: TGTGCCAGCAGTTACGGACAGGGGTTTGGCTACACCTTC
J gene: TRBJ1-6; clone size: .; V gene: TRBV4-3; D gene: TRBD1; CDR3 protein: CASSGGGYSPLHF; CDR3 DNA: TGCGCCAGCAGTGGAGGGGGCTATTCACCCCTCCACTTT
J gene: TRBJ1-1; clone size: .; V gene: TRBV6-2/TRBV6-3; D gene: .; CDR3 protein: CASSSQGFSNTEAFF; CDR3 DNA: TGTGCCAGCAGTAGCCAGGGGTTCTCGAACACTGAAGCTTTCTTT
J gene: TRBJ2-7; clone size: .; V gene: TRBV19; D gene: .; CDR3 protein: CASSRQGEREQYF; CDR3 DNA: TGTGCCAGTAGTCGGCAGGGTGAACGCGAGCAGTACTTC
J gene: TRBJ2-1; clone size: .; V gene: TRBV25-1; D gene: .; CDR3 protein: CASSDAREPYNEQFF; CDR3 DNA: TGTGCCAGCAGTGATGCCAGGGAACCCTACAATGAGCAGTTCTTC
J gene: TRBJ1-1; clone size: .; V gene: TRBV2; D gene: .; CDR3 protein: CASSLIQGNAEAFF; CDR3 DNA: TGTGCCAGCAGTCTAATCCAGGGTAACGCTGAAGCTTTCTTT
J gene: TRBJ2-2; clone size: .; V gene: TRBV27; D gene: .; CDR3 protein: CASSRDTGELFF; CDR3 DNA: TGTGCCAGCAGTCGGGACACCGGGGAGCTGTTTTTT
J gene: TRBJ1-1; clone size: .; V gene: TRBV2; D gene: TRBD1; CDR3 protein: CASSPDRGAFF; CDR3 DNA: TGTGCCAGCAGTCCCGACAGGGGGGCTTTCTTT
J gene: TRBJ2-6; clone size: .; V gene: TRBV27; D gene: .; CDR3 protein: CASSFRLSGANVLTF; CDR3 DNA: TGTGCCAGCAGTTTTCGTCTCTCTGGGGCCAACGTCCTGACTTTC
J gene: TRBJ2-7; clone size: .; V gene: TRBV3-1/TRBV3-2; D gene: .; CDR3 protein: CASSQGHNSYEQYF; CDR3 DNA: TGTGCCAGCAGCCAAGGTCACAATTCCTACGAGCAGTACTTC
J gene: TRBJ2-3; clone size: .; V gene: TRBV7-3; D gene: .; CDR3 protein: CASSPAPGLSASTDTQYF; CDR3 DNA: TGTGCCAGCAGCCCAGCCCCCGGACTTAGTGCTAGCACAGATACGCAGTATTTT
J gene: TRBJ1-2; clone size: .; V gene: TRBV18; D gene: .; CDR3 protein: CASSPLTEKYGYTF; CDR3 DNA: TGTGCCAGCTCACCTCTGACAGAAAAGTATGGCTACACCTTC
J gene: TRBJ1-2; clone size: .; V gene: TRBV6-5; D gene: .; CDR3 protein: CASIFGREGYTF; CDR3 DNA: TGTGCCAGCATATTTGGCCGGGAGGGCTACACCTTC
J gene: TRBJ1-3; clone size: .; V gene: TRBV30; D gene: TRBD1; CDR3 protein: CAWSVRDSIYSGNRLYF; CDR3 DNA: TGTGCCTGGAGTGTAAGGGACAGTATCTACTCTGGAAACAGATTATATTTT
J gene: TRBJ2-7; clone size: .; V gene: TRBV5-4; D gene: TRBD1; CDR3 protein: CASSLLQGVEQYF; CDR3 DNA: TGTGCCAGCAGCCTCCTTCAGGGGGTCGAGCAGTACTTC
J gene: TRBJ1-3; clone size: few; V gene: TRBV10-3; D gene: .; CDR3 protein: CATNQGNTIYF; CDR3 DNA: TGTGCCACCAACCAGGGGAACACCATATATTTT
J gene: TRBJ1-6; clone size: .; V gene: TRBV4-3; D gene: .; CDR3 protein: CASSQDSVPPGNSPLHF; CDR3 DNA: TGCGCCAGCAGCCAAGATTCGGTCCCCCCAGGGAATTCACCCCTCCACTTT
J gene: TRBJ2-1; clone size: few; V gene: TRBV5-6; D gene: .; CDR3 protein: CASSLAFRTAWQFF; CDR3 DNA: TGTGCCAGCAGCTTGGCATTCAGGACAGCTTGGCAGTTCTTC
J gene: TRBJ2-3; clone size: once; V gene: TRBV30; D gene: TRBD1; CDR3 protein: CAWSVGRGQTDTQYF; CDR3 DNA: TGTGCCTGGAGTGTGGGCAGGGGGCAAACAGATACGCAGTATTTT
J gene: TRBJ1-3; clone size: .; V gene: TRBV5-1; D gene: .; CDR3 protein: CASSLADSYSGNTIYF; CDR3 DNA: TGCGCCAGCAGCTTGGCGGACAGTTACTCTGGAAACACCATATATTTT
J gene: TRBJ1-1; clone size: .; V gene: TRBV12-5; D gene: TRBD1; CDR3 protein: CASGLVLGQSNTEAFF; CDR3 DNA: TGTGCTAGTGGTTTGGTACTGGGACAGTCTAACACTGAAGCTTTCTTT